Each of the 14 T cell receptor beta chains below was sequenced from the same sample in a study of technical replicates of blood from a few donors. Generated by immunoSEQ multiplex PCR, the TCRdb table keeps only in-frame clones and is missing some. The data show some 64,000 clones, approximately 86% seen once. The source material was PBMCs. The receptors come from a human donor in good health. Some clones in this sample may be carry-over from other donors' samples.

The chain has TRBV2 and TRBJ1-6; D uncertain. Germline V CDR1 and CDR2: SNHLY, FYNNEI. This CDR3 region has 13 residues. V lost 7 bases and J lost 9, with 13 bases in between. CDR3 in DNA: TGTGCCAGCACCCGCGGAGTTAGTTCACCCCTCCACTTT. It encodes CASTRGVSSPLHF.

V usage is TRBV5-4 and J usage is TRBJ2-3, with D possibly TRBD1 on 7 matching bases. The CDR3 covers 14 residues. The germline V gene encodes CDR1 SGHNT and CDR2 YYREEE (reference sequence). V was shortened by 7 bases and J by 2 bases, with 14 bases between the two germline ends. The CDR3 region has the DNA TGTGCCAGCGGCCAGGGGGGCTCCACAGATACGCAGTATTTT. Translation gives CASGQGGSTDTQYF.

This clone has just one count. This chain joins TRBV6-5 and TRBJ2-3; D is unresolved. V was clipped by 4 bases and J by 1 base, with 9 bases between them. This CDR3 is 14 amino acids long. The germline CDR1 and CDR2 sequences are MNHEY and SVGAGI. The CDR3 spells CASSFSPGTDTQYF. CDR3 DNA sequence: TGTGCCAGCAGTTTTTCCCCGGGCACAGATACGCAGTATTTT.

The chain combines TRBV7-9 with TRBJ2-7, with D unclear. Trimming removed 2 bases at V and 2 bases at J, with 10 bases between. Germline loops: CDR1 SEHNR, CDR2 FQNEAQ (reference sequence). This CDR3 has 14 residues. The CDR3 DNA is TGTGCCAGCAGCTTAAATTATCCGGCCTACGAGCAGTACTTC. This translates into CASSLNYPAYEQYF.

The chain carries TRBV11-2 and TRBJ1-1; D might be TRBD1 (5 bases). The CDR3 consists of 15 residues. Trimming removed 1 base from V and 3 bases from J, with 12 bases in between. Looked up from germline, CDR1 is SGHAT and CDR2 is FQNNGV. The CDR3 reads CASSLGLLRDTEAFF. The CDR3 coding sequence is TGTGCCAGCAGCTTAGGTCTCCTCAGGGACACTGAAGCTTTCTTT.

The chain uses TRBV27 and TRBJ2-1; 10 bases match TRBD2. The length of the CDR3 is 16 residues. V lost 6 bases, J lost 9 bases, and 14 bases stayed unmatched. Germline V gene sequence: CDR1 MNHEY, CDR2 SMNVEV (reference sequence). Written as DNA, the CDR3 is TGTGCCAGCAGCCAAGGGGAGACTAGCGGGTGGGGTGAGCAGTTCTTC. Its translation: CASSQGETSGWGEQFF.

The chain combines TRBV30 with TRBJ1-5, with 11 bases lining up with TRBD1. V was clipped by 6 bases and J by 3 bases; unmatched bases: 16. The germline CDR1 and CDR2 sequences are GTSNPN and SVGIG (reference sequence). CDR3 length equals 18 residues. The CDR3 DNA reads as TGTGCCTGTTCCACCGGGACAGGGGGAAGCGGGCTCAATCAGCCCCAGCATTTT. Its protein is CACSTGTGGSGLNQPQHF.

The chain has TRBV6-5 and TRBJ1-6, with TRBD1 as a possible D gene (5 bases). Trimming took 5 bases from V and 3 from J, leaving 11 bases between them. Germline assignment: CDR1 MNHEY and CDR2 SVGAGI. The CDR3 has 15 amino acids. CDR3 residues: CASSGGVNYNSPLHF. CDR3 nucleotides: TGTGCCAGCAGTGGGGGGGTTAACTATAATTCACCCCTCCACTTT.

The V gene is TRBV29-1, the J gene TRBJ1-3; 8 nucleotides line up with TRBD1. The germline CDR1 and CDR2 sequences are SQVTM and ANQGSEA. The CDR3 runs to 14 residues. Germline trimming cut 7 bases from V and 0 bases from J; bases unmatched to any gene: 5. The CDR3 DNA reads TGCAGCGCTCGGACAGGGCCCTCTGGAAACACCATATATTTT. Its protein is CSARTGPSGNTIYF.

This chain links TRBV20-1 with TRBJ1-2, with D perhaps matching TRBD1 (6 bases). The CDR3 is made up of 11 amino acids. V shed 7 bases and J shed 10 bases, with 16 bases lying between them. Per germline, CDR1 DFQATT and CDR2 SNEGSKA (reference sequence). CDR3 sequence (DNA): TGCAGTGTAAGGACAGTAGGCGTCTACACCTTC. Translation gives CSVRTVGVYTF.

For the CDR3, the DNA is TGCGCCAGCAGCCAAGATTCAACAGGGACGAATTCACCCCTCCACTTT. It yields the protein CASSQDSTGTNSPLHF. The chain combines TRBV4-3 with TRBJ1-6, with D tentatively TRBD1 (6 bases). The ends were cut back, 0 bases at V and 7 bases at J, with 13 bases in the middle. CDR1 and CDR2 from the germline V gene are LGHNA and YSLEER. CDR3 length: 16 amino acids.

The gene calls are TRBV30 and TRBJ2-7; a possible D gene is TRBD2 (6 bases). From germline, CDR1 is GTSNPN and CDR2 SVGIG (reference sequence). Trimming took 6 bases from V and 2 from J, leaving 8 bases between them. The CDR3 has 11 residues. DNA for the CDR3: TGTGCCTGCCGGGGGACCTACGAGCAGTACTTC. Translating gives CACRGTYEQYF.

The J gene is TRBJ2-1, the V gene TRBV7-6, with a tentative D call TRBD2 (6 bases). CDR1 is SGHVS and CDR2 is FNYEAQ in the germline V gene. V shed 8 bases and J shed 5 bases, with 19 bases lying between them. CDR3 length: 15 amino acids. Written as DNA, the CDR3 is TGTGCCAGCTCCGTCACCCGGGAGACAGACAATGAGCAGTTCTTC. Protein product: CASSVTRETDNEQFF.

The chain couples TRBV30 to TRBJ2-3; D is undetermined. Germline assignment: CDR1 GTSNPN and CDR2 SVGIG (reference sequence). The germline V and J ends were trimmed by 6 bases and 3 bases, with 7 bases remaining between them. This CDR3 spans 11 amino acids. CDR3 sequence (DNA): TGTGCCTGTATTAATACAGATACGCAGTATTTT. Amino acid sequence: CACINTDTQYF.